A single sample is the source of the 8 T cell receptor beta chains below, sequenced in a study of blood T cells in healthy people across ages. A second PCR of 7 to 11 cycles used a sample-barcoded 5' primer and a J-beta primer mix. One entry per CDR3 protein results from TCRdb running MiXCR on the 5' RACE reads. The table includes 950,000 to 1,200,000 distinct CDR3 sequences, roughly two fifths detected once. Sequencing used blood. Receptor source: a man aged 18 to 29 in good health.

The chain links TRBV20-1 to TRBJ1-4; 8 nucleotides agree with TRBD1. The germline V gene encodes CDR1 DFQATT and CDR2 SNEGSKA (reference sequence). This CDR3 region has 19 residues. Germline trimming cut 1 base from V and 2 bases from J; bases unmatched to any gene: 15. The CDR3 DNA reads TGCAGTGCTAGAGGCAACCCCGGCACAGGGGGATTGACTAATGAAAAACTGTTTTTT. It is translated as CSARGNPGTGGLTNEKLFF.

This clonotype was recorded only once. With a much larger clone just one base away, this may be a read error. This rearrangement joins TRBV2 to TRBJ1-6, with D maybe TRBD1 (6 bases). This CDR3 comprises 15 residues. Germline V gene data show CDR1 as SNHLY and CDR2 as FYNNEI. The CDR3 protein is CASSEDSPYNSPPHF. As DNA, the CDR3 is TGTGCCAGCAGTGAGGACAGTCCGTATAATTCACCCCCCCACTTT. Full variable domain (outside the CDR3, taken from reference TRBV2 and TRBJ1-6): EPEVTQTPSHQVTQMGQEVILRCVPISNHLYFYWYRQILGQKVEFLVSFYNNEISEKSEIFDDQFSVERPDGSNFTLKIRSTKLEDSAMYFCASSEDSPYNSPPHFGNGTRLTVT.

This clonotype was detected only once. The chain links TRBV28 to TRBJ2-3; D assignment may be TRBD1 or TRBD2 (5 bases each). V lost 3 bases to trimming and J lost 5 bases, with 9 bases between them. Germline V gene sequence: CDR1 MDHEN, CDR2 SYDVKM. CDR3 length: 13 residues. CDR3 loop: CASSFAGRDTQYF. For the CDR3, the DNA is TGTGCCAGCAGTTTTGCAGGGAGAGATACGCAGTATTTT.

This sequence joins TRBV27 and TRBJ2-3; D may be TRBD2 (7 bases). In germline, CDR1 is MNHEY, CDR2 SMNVEV (reference sequence). The V end was cut by 5 bases, the J end by 5 bases, with 23 bases between. This CDR3 is 17 amino acids long. The chain's CDR3 is CASSAHGGPGNRDTQYF. DNA of the CDR3: TGTGCCAGCAGTGCTCACGGGGGGCCGGGAAACAGAGATACGCAGTATTTT.

This clonotype was seen many times. This chain joins TRBV5-5 and TRBJ1-2, with TRBD1 as a possible D gene (6 bases). Germline loops: CDR1 SGHKS, CDR2 YYEKEE (reference sequence). V lost 3 bases, J lost 2 bases, and 11 bases lay in between. This CDR3 is built from 14 residues. This CDR3 reads CASSSGTTNYGYTF. DNA for the CDR3: TGTGCCAGCAGCTCCGGGACAACCAACTATGGCTACACCTTC.

This chain links TRBV6-2 or TRBV6-3 with TRBJ2-1; D perhaps matches TRBD2 (6 bases). The germline V gene encodes CDR1 MNHEY and CDR2 SVGEGT. Trimming stripped 0 bases from V and 7 bases from J, with 16 bases between. The CDR3 contains 16 residues. Here the CDR3 reads CASSYSGTLDRNEQFF. CDR3 in DNA: TGTGCCAGCAGTTACTCCGGGACTCTTGACCGGAATGAGCAGTTCTTC.

In its sample, this clonotype was seen many times. The rearrangement links TRBV12-3 or TRBV12-4 to TRBJ1-2, with D possibly TRBD1 on 6 matching bases. V lost 7 bases, J lost 3 bases, and 12 bases lay in between. There are 13 residues in the CDR3. CDR3 loop: CASTLGGDYGYTF. CDR3 sequence (DNA): TGTGCCAGCACCCTGGGGGGCGACTATGGCTACACCTTC.

This sequence joins TRBV7-6 and TRBJ1-1, with no clear D. The length of the CDR3 is 15 residues. Trimming pared 8 bases from V and 6 bases from J, leaving 22 bases between. Germline values: CDR1 SGHVS, CDR2 FNYEAQ. CDR3 nucleotide sequence: TGTGCCAGCGCCTCGGAAGGGTGGGGAGGATCTGAAGCTTTCTTT. As protein: CASASEGWGGSEAFF.